This T cell receptor (beta chain) is drawn from a study of CD8+ T cells in alopecia areata. This CDR3 is built from 14 residues. The germline V gene has CDR1 SNHLY and CDR2 FYNNEI. With 4 bases clipped from V and 8 bases from J, the junction kept 8 bases outside the gene matches. PBMCs were stained for CD3, CD4 and CD8, and CD4+ and CD8+ T cells were sorted. Extraction of RNA preceded its reverse transcription into cDNA, which served as the sequencing template. TCRdb keeps only in-frame clones here, not all; method: immunoSEQ multiplex PCR. The data contain about 150,000 clones, around 47% of them seen just once; the ten biggest clones take up approximately 6.6%. This clone was picked up a small number of times.

The receptor's source is a human donor with alopecia areata. The sample taken for sequencing was CD4+ T cells sorted from blood. The rearrangement links TRBV2 to TRBJ2-1; 7 bases align to TRBD2. The CDR3 DNA sequence: TGTGCCAGCAGTGCCGCGGGAGTGTTGGATGAGCAGTTCTTC. This sequence encodes CASSAAGVLDEQFF.